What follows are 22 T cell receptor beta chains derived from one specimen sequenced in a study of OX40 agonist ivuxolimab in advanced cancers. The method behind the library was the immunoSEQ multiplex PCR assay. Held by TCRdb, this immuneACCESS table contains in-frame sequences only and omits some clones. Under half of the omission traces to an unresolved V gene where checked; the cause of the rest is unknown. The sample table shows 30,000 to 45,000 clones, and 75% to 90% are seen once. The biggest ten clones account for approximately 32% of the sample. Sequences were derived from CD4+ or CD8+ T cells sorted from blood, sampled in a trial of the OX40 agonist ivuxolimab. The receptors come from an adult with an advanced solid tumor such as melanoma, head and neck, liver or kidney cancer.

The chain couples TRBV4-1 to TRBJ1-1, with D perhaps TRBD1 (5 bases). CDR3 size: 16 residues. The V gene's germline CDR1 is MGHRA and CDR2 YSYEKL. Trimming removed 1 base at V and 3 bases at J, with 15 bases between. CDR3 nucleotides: TGCGCCAGCAGCCAAGTAGGATCGGGGACCGACACTGAAGCTTTCTTT. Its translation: CASSQVGSGTDTEAFF.

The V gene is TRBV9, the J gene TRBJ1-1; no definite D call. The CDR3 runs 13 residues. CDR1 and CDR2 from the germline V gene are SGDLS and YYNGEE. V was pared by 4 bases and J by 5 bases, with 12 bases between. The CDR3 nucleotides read TGTGCCAGCAGCCCGCGTGTGGGGACTGAAGCTTTCTTT. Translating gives CASSPRVGTEAFF. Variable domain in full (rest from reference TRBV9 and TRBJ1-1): DSGVTQTPKHLITATGQRVTLRCSPRSGDLSVYWYQQSLDQGLQFLIQYYNGEERAKGNILERFSAQQFPDLHSELNLSSLELGDSALYFCASSPRVGTEAFFGQGTRLTVV.

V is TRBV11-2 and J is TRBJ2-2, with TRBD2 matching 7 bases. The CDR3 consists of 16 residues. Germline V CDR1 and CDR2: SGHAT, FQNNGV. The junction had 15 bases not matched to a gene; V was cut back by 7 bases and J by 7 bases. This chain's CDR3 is CASTPPRREYNGELFF. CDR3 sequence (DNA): TGTGCCAGCACCCCACCCCGGCGGGAGTATAACGGGGAGCTGTTTTTT.

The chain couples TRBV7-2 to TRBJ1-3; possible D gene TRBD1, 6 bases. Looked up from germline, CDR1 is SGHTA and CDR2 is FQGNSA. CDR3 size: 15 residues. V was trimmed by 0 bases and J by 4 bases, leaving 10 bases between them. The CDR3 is CASSLAQGKGNTIYF. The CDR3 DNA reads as TGTGCCAGCAGCTTAGCACAGGGAAAGGGAAACACCATATATTTT.

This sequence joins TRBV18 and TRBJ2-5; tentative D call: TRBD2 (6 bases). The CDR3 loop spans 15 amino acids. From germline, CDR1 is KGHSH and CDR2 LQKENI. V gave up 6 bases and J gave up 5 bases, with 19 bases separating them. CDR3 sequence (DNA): TGTGCCAGCTCCCCCCAATCCGGGGCGGGGGAGACCCAGTACTTC. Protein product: CASSPQSGAGETQYF.

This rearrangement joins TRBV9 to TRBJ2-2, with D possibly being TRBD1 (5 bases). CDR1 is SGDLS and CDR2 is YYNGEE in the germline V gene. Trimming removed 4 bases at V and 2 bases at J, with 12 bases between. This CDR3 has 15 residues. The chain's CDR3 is CASSLRQYNTGELFF. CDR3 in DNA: TGTGCCAGCAGCTTAAGACAGTATAACACCGGGGAGCTGTTTTTT. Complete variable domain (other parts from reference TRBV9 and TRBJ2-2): DSGVTQTPKHLITATGQRVTLRCSPRSGDLSVYWYQQSLDQGLQFLIQYYNGEERAKGNILERFSAQQFPDLHSELNLSSLELGDSALYFCASSLRQYNTGELFFGEGSRLTVL.

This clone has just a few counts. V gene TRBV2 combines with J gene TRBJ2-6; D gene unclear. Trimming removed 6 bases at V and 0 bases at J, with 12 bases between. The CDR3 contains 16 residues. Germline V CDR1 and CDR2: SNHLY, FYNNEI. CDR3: CASRDRQSSGANVLTF. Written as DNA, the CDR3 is TGTGCCAGCAGGGACCGGCAGAGCTCTGGGGCCAACGTCCTGACTTTC.

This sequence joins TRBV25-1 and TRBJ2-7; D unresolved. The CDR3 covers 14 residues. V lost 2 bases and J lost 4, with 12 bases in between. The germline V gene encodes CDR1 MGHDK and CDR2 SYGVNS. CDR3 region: CASSEGGLGYEQYF. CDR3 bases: TGTGCCAGCAGTGAAGGCGGCCTCGGGTACGAGCAGTACTTC.

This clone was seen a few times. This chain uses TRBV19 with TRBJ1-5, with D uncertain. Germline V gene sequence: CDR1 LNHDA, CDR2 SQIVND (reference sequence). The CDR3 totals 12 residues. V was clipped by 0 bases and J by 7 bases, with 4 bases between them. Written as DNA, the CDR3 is TGTGCCAGTAGTATAGATAAACAGCCCCAGCATTTT. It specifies CASSIDKQPQHF.

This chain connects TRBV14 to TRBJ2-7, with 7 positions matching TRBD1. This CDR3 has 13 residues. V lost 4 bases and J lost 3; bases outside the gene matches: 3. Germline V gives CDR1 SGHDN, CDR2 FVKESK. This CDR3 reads CASSLGQVYEQYF. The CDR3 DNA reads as TGTGCCAGCAGCCTCGGACAGGTCTACGAGCAGTACTTC.

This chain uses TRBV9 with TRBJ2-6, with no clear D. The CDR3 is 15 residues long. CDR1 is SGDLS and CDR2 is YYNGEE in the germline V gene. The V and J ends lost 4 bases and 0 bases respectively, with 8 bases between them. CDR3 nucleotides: TGTGCCAGCAGCCTAACGAGCTCTGGGGCCAACGTCCTGACTTTC. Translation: CASSLTSSGANVLTF.

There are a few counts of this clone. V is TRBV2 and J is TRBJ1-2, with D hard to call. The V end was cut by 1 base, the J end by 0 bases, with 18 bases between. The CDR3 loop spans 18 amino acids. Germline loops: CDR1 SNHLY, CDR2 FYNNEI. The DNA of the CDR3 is TGTGCCAGCAGTGAAGGGCGTGGCAGCAGTGCATCTAACTATGGCTACACCTTC. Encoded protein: CASSEGRGSSASNYGYTF.

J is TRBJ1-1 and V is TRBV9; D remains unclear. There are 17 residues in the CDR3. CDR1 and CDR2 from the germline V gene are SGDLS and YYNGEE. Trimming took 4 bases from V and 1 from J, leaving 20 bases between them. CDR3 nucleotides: TGTGCCAGCAGCCCAATTGGAAGGGTGGGTAAGAACACTGAAGCTTTCTTT. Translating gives CASSPIGRVGKNTEAFF.

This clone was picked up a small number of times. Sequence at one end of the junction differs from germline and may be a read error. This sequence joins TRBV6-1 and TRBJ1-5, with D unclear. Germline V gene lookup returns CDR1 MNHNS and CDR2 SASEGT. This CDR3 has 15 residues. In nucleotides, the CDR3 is TGTGCCAGCAATGAAGGATGGGGTAGCAATCAGCCCCAGCATTTT. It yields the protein CASNEGWGSNQPQHF.

In DNA form, the CDR3 reads TGTGCCAGCAGTGAACAGGGGGGGAGAGGCTGGGAGCAGTACTTC. Translated, it gives CASSEQGGRGWEQYF. The chain has TRBV6-1 and TRBJ2-7; D is perhaps TRBD1 or TRBD2 (7 bases each). CDR1 and CDR2 (germline): MNHNS, SASEGT. The CDR3 extends over 15 amino acids. Trimming removed 2 bases at V and 7 bases at J, with 18 bases between.

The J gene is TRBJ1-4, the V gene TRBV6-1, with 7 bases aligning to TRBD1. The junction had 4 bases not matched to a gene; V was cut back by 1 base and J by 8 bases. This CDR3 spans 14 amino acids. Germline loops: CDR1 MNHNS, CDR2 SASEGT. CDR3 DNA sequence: TGTGCCAGCAGTGAAGAGGGCAGGGGGGAAAAACTGTTTTTT. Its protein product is CASSEEGRGEKLFF.

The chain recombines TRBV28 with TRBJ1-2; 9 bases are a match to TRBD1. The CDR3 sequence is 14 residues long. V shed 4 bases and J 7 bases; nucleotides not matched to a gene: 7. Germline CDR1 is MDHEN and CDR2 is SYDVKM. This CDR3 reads CASSSLQGAGGYTF. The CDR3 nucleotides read TGTGCCAGCAGTTCTCTACAGGGGGCGGGTGGCTACACCTTC.

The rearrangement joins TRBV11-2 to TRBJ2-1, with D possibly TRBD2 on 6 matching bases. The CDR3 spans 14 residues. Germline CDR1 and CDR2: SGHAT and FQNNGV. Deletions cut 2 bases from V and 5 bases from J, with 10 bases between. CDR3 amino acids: CASSLLGGNNEQFF. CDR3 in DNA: TGTGCCAGCAGCTTACTTGGCGGGAACAATGAGCAGTTCTTC.

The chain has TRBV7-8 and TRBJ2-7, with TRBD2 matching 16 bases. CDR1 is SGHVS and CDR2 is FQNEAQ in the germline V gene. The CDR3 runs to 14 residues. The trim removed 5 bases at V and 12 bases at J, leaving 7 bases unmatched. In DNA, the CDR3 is TGTGCCAGCAGCGCGGGACTAGCGGGAGGGCCGGTGTACTTC. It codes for CASSAGLAGGPVYF.

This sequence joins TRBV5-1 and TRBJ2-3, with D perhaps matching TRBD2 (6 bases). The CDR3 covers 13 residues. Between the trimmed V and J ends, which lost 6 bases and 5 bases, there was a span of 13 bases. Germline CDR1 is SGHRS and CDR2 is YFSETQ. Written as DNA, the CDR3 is TGCGCCAGCAATCGGGTGGGGGGAGATACGCAGTATTTT. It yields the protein CASNRVGGDTQYF.

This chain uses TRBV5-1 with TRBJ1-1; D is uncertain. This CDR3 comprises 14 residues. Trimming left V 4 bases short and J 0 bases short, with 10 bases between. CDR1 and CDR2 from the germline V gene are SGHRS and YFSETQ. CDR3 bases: TGCGCCAGCAGCCGAGGAAGCATGAACACTGAAGCTTTCTTT. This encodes CASSRGSMNTEAFF.

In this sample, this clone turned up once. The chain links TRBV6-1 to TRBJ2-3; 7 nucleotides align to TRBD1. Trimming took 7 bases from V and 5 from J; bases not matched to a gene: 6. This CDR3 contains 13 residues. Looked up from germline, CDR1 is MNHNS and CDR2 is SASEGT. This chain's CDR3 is CASNTGAVDTQYF. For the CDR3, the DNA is TGTGCCAGCAATACAGGGGCCGTAGATACGCAGTATTTT.